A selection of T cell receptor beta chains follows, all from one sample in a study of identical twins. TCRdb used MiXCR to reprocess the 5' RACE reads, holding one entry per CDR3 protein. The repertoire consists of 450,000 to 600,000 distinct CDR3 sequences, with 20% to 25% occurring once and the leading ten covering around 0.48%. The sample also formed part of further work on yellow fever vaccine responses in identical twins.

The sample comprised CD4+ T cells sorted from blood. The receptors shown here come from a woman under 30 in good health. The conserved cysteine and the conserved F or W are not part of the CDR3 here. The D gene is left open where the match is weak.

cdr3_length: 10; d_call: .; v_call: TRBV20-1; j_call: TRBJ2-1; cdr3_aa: SAFRTENEQF
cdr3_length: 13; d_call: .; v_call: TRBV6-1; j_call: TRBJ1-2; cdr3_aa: ASSEFLRENYGYT
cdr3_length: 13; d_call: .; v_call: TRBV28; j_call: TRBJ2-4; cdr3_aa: ASNFGGGIRHIQY
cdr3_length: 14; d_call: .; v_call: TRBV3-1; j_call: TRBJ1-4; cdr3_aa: ASSQHLGSTNEKLF
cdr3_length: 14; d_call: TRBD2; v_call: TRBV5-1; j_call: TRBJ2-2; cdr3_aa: ASSLDGGANTGELF
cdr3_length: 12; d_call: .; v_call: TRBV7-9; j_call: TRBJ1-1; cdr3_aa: ASSLVGLNTEAF
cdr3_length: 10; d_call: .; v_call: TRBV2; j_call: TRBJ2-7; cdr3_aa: ASKLVPYEQY
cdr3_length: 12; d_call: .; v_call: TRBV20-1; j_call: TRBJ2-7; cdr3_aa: SARSTLSPYEQY
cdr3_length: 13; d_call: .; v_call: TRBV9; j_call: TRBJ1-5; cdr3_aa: ASSVGARENQPQH
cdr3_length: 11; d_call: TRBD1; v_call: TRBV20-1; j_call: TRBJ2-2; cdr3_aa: SALGQFGGELF
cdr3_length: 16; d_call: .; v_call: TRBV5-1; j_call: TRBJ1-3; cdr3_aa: ASSPRTAPHSGGNTIY
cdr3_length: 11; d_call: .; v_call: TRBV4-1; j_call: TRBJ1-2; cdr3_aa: ASSQSREYGYT
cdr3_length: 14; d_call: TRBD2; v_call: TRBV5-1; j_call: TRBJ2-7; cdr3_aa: ASSPGLAGVPYEQY
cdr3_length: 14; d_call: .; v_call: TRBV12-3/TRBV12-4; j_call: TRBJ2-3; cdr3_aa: ASSLALLTHTDTQY
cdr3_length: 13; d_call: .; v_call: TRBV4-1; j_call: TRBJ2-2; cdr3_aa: ASSQDRENTGELF
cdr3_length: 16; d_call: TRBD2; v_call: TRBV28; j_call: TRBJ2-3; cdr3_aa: ASSLSRGLAGGLDTQY
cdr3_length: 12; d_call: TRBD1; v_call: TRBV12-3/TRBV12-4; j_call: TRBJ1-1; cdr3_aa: ASSPAQGGDKAF
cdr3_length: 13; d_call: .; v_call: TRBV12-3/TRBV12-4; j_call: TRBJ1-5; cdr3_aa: ASSTQGHSNQPQH
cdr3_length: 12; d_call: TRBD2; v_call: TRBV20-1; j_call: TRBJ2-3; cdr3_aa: SAVAGGRTDTQY
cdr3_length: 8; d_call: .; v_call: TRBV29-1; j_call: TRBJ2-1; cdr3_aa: SVVGAEQF
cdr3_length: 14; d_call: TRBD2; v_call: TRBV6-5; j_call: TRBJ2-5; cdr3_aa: ASSYSSGRFRETQY
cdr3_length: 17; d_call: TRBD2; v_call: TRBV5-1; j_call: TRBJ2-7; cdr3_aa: ASSLTQREGRAFHYEQY
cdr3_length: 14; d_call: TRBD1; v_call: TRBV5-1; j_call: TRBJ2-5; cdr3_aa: ASSHIRGRLLETQY
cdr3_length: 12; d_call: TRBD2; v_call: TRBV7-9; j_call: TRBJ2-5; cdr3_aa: ASSYETSGKTQY
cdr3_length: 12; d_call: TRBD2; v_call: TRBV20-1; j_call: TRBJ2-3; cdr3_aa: SAGTSGWGGTQY
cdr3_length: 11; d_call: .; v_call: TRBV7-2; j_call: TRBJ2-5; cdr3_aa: ASSLGPGETQY
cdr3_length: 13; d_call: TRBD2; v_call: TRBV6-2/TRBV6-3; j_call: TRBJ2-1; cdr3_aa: ASSNPLSGGREQF
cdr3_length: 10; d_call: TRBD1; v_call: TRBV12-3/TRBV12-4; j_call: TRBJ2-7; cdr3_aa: ASSTGGYEQY
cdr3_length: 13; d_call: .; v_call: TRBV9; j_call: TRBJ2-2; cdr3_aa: ASSVNPSGTGELF
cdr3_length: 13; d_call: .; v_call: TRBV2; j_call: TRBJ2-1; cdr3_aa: ASRIPQAAYNEQF